This T cell receptor (beta chain) came from a study of OX40 agonist ivuxolimab in advanced cancers. General observations from the study: In the 0.1 to 3.0 mg/kg range, CD4+ and CD8+ blood T cells had expanded clonally by week 6.

V was clipped by 10 bases and J by 7 bases, with 22 bases between them. The germline V gene has CDR1 MNHEY and CDR2 SVGAGI. The CDR3 is made up of 14 amino acids. Note on this clone: Its antigen is currently unknown.

Sequencing used immunoSEQ multiplex PCR; TCRdb keeps in-frame clones, though not all of them. The sample shows tens of thousands of clones, about 88% of them seen only once. Sequencing used CD4+ or CD8+ T cells sorted from blood, obtained in a trial of the OX40 agonist ivuxolimab. The chain employs TRBV6-5 and TRBJ1-2; weak D call: TRBD1 (6 bases). This TCR was sampled from an adult with an advanced solid tumor such as melanoma, head and neck, liver or kidney cancer. For the CDR3, the DNA is TGTGCCACGATTGGAGCAGGGACATCACTTGGCTACACCTTC. Its translation: CATIGAGTSLGYTF.